These 30 T cell receptor beta chains came from one sample sequenced in a study of beta chain features in type 1 diabetes listed by TCRdb under 2018. Receptors were amplified or captured by the immunoSEQ multiplex PCR assay. The entire isolated RNA was reverse transcribed using the High Capacity cDNA Reverse Transcription Kit, and thus expressed TCRB transcripts were sequenced. TCRdb obtained this table from immuneACCESS and retained in-frame rearrangements with V and J assigned. These tables miss some clones; where compared with another copy, unresolved V genes account for less than half of the shortfall, and the remainder is unexplained. This sample holds 60,000 to 75,000 clones; around 63% were observed only once. 2.2% of the sample belongs to the ten largest clones. Specimen: Tregs from blood. Read against the paper, the sample's cell subset or site label means: regulatory CD4+ T cells. The receptor source for this set is a woman under 30 in good health.

The rearrangement uses TRBV5-6 and TRBJ1-5, with a tentative D call TRBD1 (6 bases). This CDR3 comprises 13 residues. CDR1 and CDR2 (germline): SGHDT, YYEEEE. Trimming removed 4 bases at V and 4 bases at J, with 9 bases between. CDR3 protein: CASSPQGNQPQHF. The CDR3 DNA follows: TGTGCCAGCAGCCCACAGGGAAATCAGCCCCAGCATTTT.

The V gene is TRBV6-1, the J gene TRBJ2-3; weak D call: TRBD2 (6 bases). V was shortened by 10 bases and J by 3 bases, with 14 bases between the two germline ends. The length of the CDR3 is 13 residues. Germline CDR1 MNHNS, CDR2 SASEGT. The CDR3 DNA is TGTGCCACCAGGAGGAGGGGAACAGATACGCAGTATTTT. This translates into CATRRRGTDTQYF.

The chain's CDR3 is CASSQDKVRGTGFVETQYF. CDR3 nucleotide sequence: TGTGCCAGCAGCCAAGACAAAGTACGTGGGACAGGGTTTGTGGAGACCCAGTACTTC. The chain is built from TRBV14 and TRBJ2-5, with 9 bases identical to TRBD1. V gave up 0 bases and J gave up 5 bases; unmatched junction bases: 16. The germline gives CDR1 SGHDN, CDR2 FVKESK. The CDR3 loop spans 19 amino acids.

The V call is TRBV5-1, the J call TRBJ2-3, with 8 bases matching TRBD1. The length of the CDR3 is 15 residues. The V gene's germline CDR1 is SGHRS and CDR2 YFSETQ. The trim removed 4 bases at V and 5 bases at J, leaving 9 bases unmatched. CDR3 nucleotides: TGCGCCAGCAGCGATTTTCGGACAGGGTTAGATACGCAGTATTTT. This translates into CASSDFRTGLDTQYF.

The V and J genes are TRBV12-2 and TRBJ2-7; the table gives TRBD2 as D, unverified against the DNA. TRBV12-2 is listed as a pseudogene. The length of the CDR3 is 19 residues. CDR3 DNA sequence: TGTGCAAGTCGCCAGCGCCAAGCGGGGGGTCCCGCCGGCTGGGGCGAGCAGTACTTC. It translates to CASRQRQAGGPAGWGEQYF.

This rearrangement joins TRBV20-1 to TRBJ2-3; D gene unclear. Germline loops: CDR1 DFQATT, CDR2 SNEGSKA (reference sequence). V was clipped by 3 bases and J by 9 bases, with 10 bases between them. The CDR3 has 11 amino acids. The CDR3 DNA reads TGCAGTGCTAGTTCCAGTCGAACGCAGTATTTT. Translating gives CSASSSRTQYF.

The chain carries TRBV29-1 and TRBJ1-5; D possibly corresponds to TRBD1 (5 bases). CDR1 and CDR2 (germline): SQVTM, ANQGSEA. The CDR3 spans 14 residues. V was trimmed by 6 bases and J by 1 base, leaving 13 bases between them. CDR3 sequence: CSVGPGGSNQPQHF. The CDR3 DNA sequence: TGCAGCGTGGGCCCCGGGGGAAGCAATCAGCCCCAGCATTTT.

The chain joins TRBV19 to TRBJ1-2; the D gene is possibly TRBD1 (6 bases). The CDR3 length is 13 residues. Germline lookup yields CDR1 LNHDA and CDR2 SQIVND (reference sequence). V lost 7 bases and J lost 6, with 15 bases in between. This CDR3 reads CASNPQGIDGYTF. The CDR3 coding sequence is TGTGCCAGTAACCCACAGGGAATAGATGGCTACACCTTC.

The CDR3 coding sequence is TGTGCCACCAGCGGGCTATCCAATGAGCAGTTCTTC. This sequence encodes CATSGLSNEQFF. V usage is TRBV15 and J usage is TRBJ2-1; D is unclear. The CDR3 sequence is 12 residues long. Germline lookup yields CDR1 LNHNV and CDR2 YYDKDF (reference sequence). Trimming stripped 5 bases from V and 6 bases from J, with 8 bases between.

To note about this clone: A far larger clone is a single base away, which makes a read error likely. This chain links TRBV11-1 with TRBJ2-5; TRBD1 agrees at 8 bases. CDR3 length: 13 amino acids. The germline gives CDR1 SGHAT, CDR2 FQDESV (reference sequence). Trimming took 5 bases from V and 4 from J; bases not matched to a gene: 3. CDR3 residues: CASSPDRGETQYF. CDR3 DNA: TGTGCCAGCAGCCCAGACAGGGGAGAGACCCAGTACTTC.

The chain joins TRBV7-2 to TRBJ1-2, with a weak D call TRBD1 (5 bases). Trimming stripped 1 base from V and 8 bases from J, with 14 bases between. CDR3 length: 14 residues. CDR1 and CDR2 (germline): SGHTA, FQGNSA. Here the CDR3 DNA reads TGTGCCAGCAGCTTAGGTCAGGGTGCCGTCGGCTACACCTTC. This codes for CASSLGQGAVGYTF.

The chain has TRBV29-1 and TRBJ2-2, with D perhaps matching TRBD1 (6 bases). V shed 2 bases and J shed 5 bases, with 15 bases lying between them. Per germline, CDR1 SQVTM and CDR2 ANQGSEA. This CDR3 spans 15 amino acids. Written as DNA, the CDR3 is TGCAGCGTTGAACTAGGCAGGGGAAGAACCGGGGAGCTGTTTTTT. This sequence encodes CSVELGRGRTGELFF.

The J gene is TRBJ1-1, the V gene TRBV27; no definite D call. The V gene lost 6 bases and the J gene lost 5 bases, with 16 bases spanning the gap. CDR1 is MNHEY, CDR2 SMNVEV, per germline (reference sequence). This CDR3 comprises 14 residues. The CDR3 is CASSIQGEGTEAFF. The CDR3 DNA follows: TGTGCCAGCAGCATACAAGGAGAGGGAACTGAAGCTTTCTTT.

The V and J genes are TRBV2 and TRBJ1-4; possibly TRBD1 for D (5 bases). Trimming stripped 5 bases from V and 4 bases from J, with 23 bases between. CDR1 and CDR2 from the germline V gene are SNHLY and FYNNEI. CDR3 length equals 18 residues. DNA for the CDR3: TGTGCCAGCAGTTCCCCCGGGGGGACCGGGAGGGTTAATGAAAAACTGTTTTTT. Amino acids: CASSSPGGTGRVNEKLFF.

The chain links TRBV19 to TRBJ1-5, with 7 nucleotides matching TRBD1. Losses at the gene ends were 6 bases for V and 7 bases for J; bases not matched to a gene: 3. There are 12 residues in the CDR3. The germline CDR1 and CDR2 sequences are LNHDA and SQIVND (reference sequence). DNA of the CDR3: TGTGCCAGTAGCTACAGGGGCCAGCCCCAGCATTTT. Its protein is CASSYRGQPQHF.

The table lists this clone with a few counts. This chain connects TRBV2 to TRBJ2-3, with 9 positions matching TRBD2. V lost 8 bases to trimming and J lost 0 bases; unmatched junction nucleotides: 3. The CDR3 spans 14 residues. Germline CDR1 reads SNHLY; CDR2 reads FYNNEI. CDR3 in DNA: TGTGCCAGCGGGCGGGGGGGTAGCACAGATACGCAGTATTTT. Amino acids: CASGRGGSTDTQYF.

This clone showed up just a few times. The V and J genes are TRBV6-5 and TRBJ2-5; 8 bases fit TRBD2. The CDR3 has 13 amino acids. Germline CDR1 reads MNHEY; CDR2 reads SVGAGI. The trim removed 6 bases at V and 5 bases at J, leaving 5 bases unmatched. The CDR3 bases are TGTGCCAGCAGGGTGGTAGCGGGGGAGACCCAGTACTTC. Its protein is CASRVVAGETQYF.

The sample holds a few counts of this clone. This chain links TRBV5-4 with TRBJ2-5; 12 positions match TRBD1. The germline V gene has CDR1 SGHNT and CDR2 YYREEE (reference sequence). V shed 3 bases, J shed 1 base, and the junction held 4 bases outside the gene matches. The CDR3 is 16 residues long. This CDR3 reads CASSWGQGAAQETQYF. The CDR3 nucleotides read TGTGCCAGCAGCTGGGGACAGGGGGCGGCCCAAGAGACCCAGTACTTC. Based on the CDR3 plus reference TRBV5-4 and TRBJ2-5, the full variable domain is ETGVTQSPTHLIKTRGQQVTLRCSSQSGHNTVSWYQQALGQGPQFIFQYYREEENGRGNFPPRFSGLQFPNYSSELNVNALELDDSALYLCASSWGQGAAQETQYFGPGTRLLVL.

This chain links TRBV6-1 with TRBJ2-7; D is perhaps TRBD2 (6 bases). Germline V CDR1 and CDR2: MNHNS, SASEGT. Trimming cost V 2 bases and J 2 bases, with 13 bases left between them. This CDR3 comprises 15 residues. The DNA of the CDR3 is TGTGCCAGCAGTGAAAGAAGACGGGGGACCTACGAGCAGTACTTC. Its protein is CASSERRRGTYEQYF.

In this sample, this clone turned up a few times. The chain employs TRBV10-3 and TRBJ1-2; TRBD1 agrees at 9 bases. Germline V lookup: CDR1 ENHRY, CDR2 SYGVKD. The CDR3 runs 16 residues. J gave up 5 bases and V 7 bases, and 14 bases lay outside the gene matches. The CDR3 nucleotides read TGTGCCATCACCGATACAGGGGGCAGGGAACGTTATGGCTACACCTTC. The encoded protein is CAITDTGGRERYGYTF.

The CDR3 DNA follows: TGTGCCAGCAGTACTCCGGGACATTCAAACATTCAGTACTTC. Its translation: CASSTPGHSNIQYF. The chain combines TRBV28 with TRBJ2-4, with TRBD1 as a possible D gene (6 bases). The CDR3 totals 14 residues. CDR1 is MDHEN, CDR2 SYDVKM, per germline. Between the trimmed V and J ends, which lost 5 bases and 6 bases, there was a span of 14 bases.

The chain uses TRBV7-6 and TRBJ1-2; the D is unclear. Germline V gene lookup returns CDR1 SGHVS and CDR2 FNYEAQ. V was trimmed by 5 bases and J by 4 bases, leaving 14 bases between them. The CDR3 runs to 14 residues. As DNA, the CDR3 is TGTGCCAGCAGCCCTAATACTGGGCGCTATGGCTACACCTTC. It codes for CASSPNTGRYGYTF.

This chain links TRBV2 with TRBJ2-7; TRBD2 matches 8 bases. The germline V gene has CDR1 SNHLY and CDR2 FYNNEI. The V segment lost 7 bases and the J segment 0 bases; nucleotides outside the gene matches: 8. CDR3 length: 15 residues. The CDR3 sequence: CASILGLALSYEQYF. The CDR3 DNA is TGTGCCAGCATCCTCGGACTAGCCCTCTCCTACGAGCAGTACTTC.

The V and J genes are TRBV5-1 and TRBJ1-1, with D perhaps TRBD1 (5 bases). Trimming removed 7 bases at V and 4 bases at J, with 23 bases between. Per the germline V gene, CDR1 is SGHRS and CDR2 is YFSETQ. The CDR3 length is 16 residues. The CDR3 DNA sequence: TGCGCCAGCGCTGGCCAGGGACTATACGGAGGCACTGAAGCTTTCTTT. Its translation is CASAGQGLYGGTEAFF. The whole variable domain, remainder taken from reference TRBV5-1 and TRBJ1-1, is KAGVTQTPRYLIKTRGQQVTLSCSPISGHRSVSWYQQTPGQGLQFLFEYFSETQRNKGNFPGRFSGRQFSNSRSEMNVSTLELGDSALYLCASAGQGLYGGTEAFFGQGTRLTVV.

The J gene is TRBJ2-1, the V gene TRBV5-1; 11 bases fit TRBD2. Germline V gene data show CDR1 as SGHRS and CDR2 as YFSETQ. The CDR3 has 15 amino acids. Germline trimming cut 4 bases from V and 0 bases from J; bases unmatched to any gene: 0. The CDR3 loop is CASSTSGSSYNEQFF. CDR3 nucleotide sequence: TGCGCCAGCAGCACTAGCGGGAGCTCCTACAATGAGCAGTTCTTC. Full variable domain (rest looked up from reference TRBV5-1 and TRBJ2-1): KAGVTQTPRYLIKTRGQQVTLSCSPISGHRSVSWYQQTPGQGLQFLFEYFSETQRNKGNFPGRFSGRQFSNSRSEMNVSTLELGDSALYLCASSTSGSSYNEQFFGPGTRLTVL.

The chain uses TRBV7-3 and TRBJ2-3, with 7 bases matching TRBD2. This CDR3 is 15 amino acids long. Germline V CDR1 and CDR2: SGHTA, FQGTGA. With 3 bases clipped from V and 4 bases from J, the junction kept 7 bases outside the gene matches. The CDR3 DNA reads TGTGCCAGCAGCTTTTACGGGGGGACTGCAGATACGCAGTATTTT. Its translation is CASSFYGGTADTQYF.

This chain links TRBV10-3 with TRBJ2-7; 7 bases are a match to TRBD2. V was pared by 6 bases and J by 5 bases, with 13 bases of the junction left unmatched. The V gene's germline CDR1 is ENHRY and CDR2 SYGVKD. The CDR3 length is 15 residues. In nucleotides, the CDR3 is TGTGCCATCAGCGTAGAAGGGAGGGGCGTGAACGAGCAGTACTTC. Encoded protein: CAISVEGRGVNEQYF.

V gene TRBV6-5 combines with J gene TRBJ1-5, with D uncertain. Between the trimmed V and J ends, which lost 0 bases and 5 bases, there was a span of 11 bases. Germline V gives CDR1 MNHEY, CDR2 SVGAGI. The CDR3 loop spans 15 amino acids. The CDR3 DNA sequence: TGTGCCAGCAGTTACTCGAAGGGAGCCCATCAGCCCCAGCATTTT. It translates to CASSYSKGAHQPQHF.

This chain links TRBV18 with TRBJ2-7; D could derive from TRBD1 or TRBD2 (5 bases each). V lost 6 bases, J lost 2 bases, and 14 bases lay in between. The CDR3 has 14 residues. CDR1 is KGHSH, CDR2 LQKENI, per germline. The CDR3 loop is CASSPGSGAYEQYF. The CDR3 nucleotides are TGTGCCAGCTCCCCAGGGAGTGGGGCCTACGAGCAGTACTTC.

The V call is TRBV2, the J call TRBJ2-2; maybe TRBD2 (7 bases). The V and J ends lost 7 bases and 4 bases respectively, with 10 bases between them. From germline, CDR1 is SNHLY and CDR2 FYNNEI. This CDR3 is 13 amino acids long. The CDR3 sequence is CASKRGGTGELFF. Written as DNA, the CDR3 is TGTGCCAGCAAGAGGGGGGGCACCGGGGAGCTGTTTTTT.